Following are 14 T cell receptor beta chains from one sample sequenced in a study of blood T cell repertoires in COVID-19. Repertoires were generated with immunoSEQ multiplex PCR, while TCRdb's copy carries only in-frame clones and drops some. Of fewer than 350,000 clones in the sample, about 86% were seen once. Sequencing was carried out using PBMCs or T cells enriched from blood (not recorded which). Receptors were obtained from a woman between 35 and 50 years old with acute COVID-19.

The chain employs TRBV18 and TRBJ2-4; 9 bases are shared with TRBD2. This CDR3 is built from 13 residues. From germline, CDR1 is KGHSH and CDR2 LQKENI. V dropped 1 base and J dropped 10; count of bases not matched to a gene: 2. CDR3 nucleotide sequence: TGTGCCAGCTCACCACAGGCGGGGGGGATTCAGTACTTC. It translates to CASSPQAGGIQYF.

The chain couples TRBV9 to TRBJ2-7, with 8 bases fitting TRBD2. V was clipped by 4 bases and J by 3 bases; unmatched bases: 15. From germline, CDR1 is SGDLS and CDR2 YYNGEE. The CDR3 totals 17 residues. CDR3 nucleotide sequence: TGTGCCAGCAGCAGGGGACTTCTGGGGAGCGGGGGCTACGAGCAGTACTTC. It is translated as CASSRGLLGSGGYEQYF.

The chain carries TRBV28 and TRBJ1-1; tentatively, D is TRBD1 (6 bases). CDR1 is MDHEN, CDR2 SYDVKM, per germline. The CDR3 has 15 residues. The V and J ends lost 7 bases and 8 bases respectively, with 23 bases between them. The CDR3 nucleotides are TGTGCCAGCACCACGGCGGGGGGCGAGTTACTAGAAGCTTTCTTT. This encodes CASTTAGGELLEAFF.

As DNA, the CDR3 is TGTGCCAGCAGTTTAGTCCTCCCAGGGGGCCTTGGGGAGACCCAGTACTTC. This gives the protein CASSLVLPGGLGETQYF. This chain links TRBV28 with TRBJ2-5; 8 positions match TRBD1. Looked up from germline, CDR1 is MDHEN and CDR2 is SYDVKM. The CDR3 consists of 17 residues. J was trimmed by 5 bases and V by 2 bases; bases with no gene match: 13.

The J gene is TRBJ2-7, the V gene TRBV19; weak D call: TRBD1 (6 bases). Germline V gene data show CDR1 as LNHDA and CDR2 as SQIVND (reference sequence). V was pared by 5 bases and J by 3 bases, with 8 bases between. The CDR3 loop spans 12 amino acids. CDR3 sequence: CASSQGLYEQYF. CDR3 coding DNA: TGTGCCAGTAGTCAGGGGCTCTACGAGCAGTACTTC.

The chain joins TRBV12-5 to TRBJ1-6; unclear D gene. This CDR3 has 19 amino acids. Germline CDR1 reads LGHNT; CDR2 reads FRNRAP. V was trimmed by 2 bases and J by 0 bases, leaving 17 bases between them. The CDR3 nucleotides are TGTGCTAGTGGTTTGTTGTTGGAGAGTCCCAGCTCCTATAATTCACCCCTCCACTTT. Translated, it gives CASGLLLESPSSYNSPLHF.

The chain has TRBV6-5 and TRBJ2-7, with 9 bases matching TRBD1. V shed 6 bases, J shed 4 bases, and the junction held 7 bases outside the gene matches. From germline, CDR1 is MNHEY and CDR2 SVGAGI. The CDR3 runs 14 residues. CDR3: CASSWGQGNYEQYF. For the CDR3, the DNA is TGTGCCAGCAGCTGGGGACAGGGTAATTACGAGCAGTACTTC.

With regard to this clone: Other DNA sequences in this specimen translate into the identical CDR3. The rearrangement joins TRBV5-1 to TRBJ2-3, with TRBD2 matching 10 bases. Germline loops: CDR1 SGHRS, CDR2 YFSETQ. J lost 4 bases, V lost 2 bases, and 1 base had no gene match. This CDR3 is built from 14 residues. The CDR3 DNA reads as TGCGCCAGCAGCTTAGCGGGGGGGGCAGATACGCAGTATTTT. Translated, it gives CASSLAGGADTQYF.

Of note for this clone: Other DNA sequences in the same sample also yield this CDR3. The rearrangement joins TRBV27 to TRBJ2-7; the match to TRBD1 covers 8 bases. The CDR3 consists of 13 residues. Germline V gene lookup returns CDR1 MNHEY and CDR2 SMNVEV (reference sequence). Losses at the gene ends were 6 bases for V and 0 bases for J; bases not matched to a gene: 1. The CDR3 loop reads CASSGQGSYEQYF. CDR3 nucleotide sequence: TGTGCCAGCAGCGGACAGGGCTCCTACGAGCAGTACTTC.

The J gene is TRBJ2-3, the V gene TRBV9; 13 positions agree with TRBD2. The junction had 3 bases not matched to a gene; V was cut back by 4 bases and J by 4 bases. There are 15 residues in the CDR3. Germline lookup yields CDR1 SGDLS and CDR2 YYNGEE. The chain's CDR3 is CASSTSGGAADTQYF. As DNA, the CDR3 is TGTGCCAGCAGCACTAGCGGGGGGGCTGCAGATACGCAGTATTTT. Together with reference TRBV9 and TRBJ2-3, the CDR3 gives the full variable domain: DSGVTQTPKHLITATGQRVTLRCSPRSGDLSVYWYQQSLDQGLQFLIQYYNGEERAKGNILERFSAQQFPDLHSELNLSSLELGDSALYFCASSTSGGAADTQYFGPGTRLTVL.

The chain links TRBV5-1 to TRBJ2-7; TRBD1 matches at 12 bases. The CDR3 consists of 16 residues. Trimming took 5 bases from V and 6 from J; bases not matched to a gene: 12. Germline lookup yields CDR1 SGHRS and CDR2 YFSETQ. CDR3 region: CASSHQPGQGAFEQYF. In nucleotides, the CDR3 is TGCGCCAGCAGTCACCAACCGGGACAGGGGGCTTTCGAGCAGTACTTC.

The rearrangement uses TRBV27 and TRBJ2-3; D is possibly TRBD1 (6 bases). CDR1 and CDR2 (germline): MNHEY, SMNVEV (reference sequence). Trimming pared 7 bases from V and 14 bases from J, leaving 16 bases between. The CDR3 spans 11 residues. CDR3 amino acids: CASISRGVAYF. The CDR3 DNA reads TGTGCCAGCATCTCCAGGGGCGTTGCGTATTTT.

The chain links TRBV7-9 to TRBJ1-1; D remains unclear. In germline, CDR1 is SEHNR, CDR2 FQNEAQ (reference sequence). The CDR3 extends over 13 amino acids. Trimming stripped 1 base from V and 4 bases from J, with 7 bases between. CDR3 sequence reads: CASSLVLVTEAFF. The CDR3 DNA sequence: TGTGCCAGCAGCTTAGTATTAGTCACTGAAGCTTTCTTT.

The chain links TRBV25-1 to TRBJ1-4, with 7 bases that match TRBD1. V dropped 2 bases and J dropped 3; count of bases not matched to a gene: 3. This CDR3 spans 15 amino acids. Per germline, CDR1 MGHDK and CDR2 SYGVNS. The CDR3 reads CASSEPDRANEKLFF. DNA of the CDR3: TGTGCCAGCAGTGAACCAGACAGGGCTAATGAAAAACTGTTTTTT.